This TCR beta chain is drawn from a study of tumor-infiltrating lymphocytes in primary liver carcinoma. Turning to the study itself: About 3.5 to 7.5 million productive TCRbeta reads were obtained from the samples, with similar numbers across tissue types.

Using a constant-region primer together with ProtoScript II reverse transcriptase, TCR beta cDNA was made from approximately 500 ng of total RNA. Employing slightly modified ARM-PCR, three nested multiplex PCR rounds were run, and these gave rise to the TCR beta libraries. PCR rounds one and two used TRBV1-TRBV30 forward primers with a C-beta reverse primer for about 11 cycles each. TCRdb independently ran MiXCR on the multiplex PCR reads; one entry per CDR3 protein. The sample lists 70,000 to 75,000 distinct CDR3 sequences, about 70% occurring once. The V and J ends lost 6 bases and 2 bases, in that order; junction bases with no gene match: 13. This CDR3 is 16 amino acids long. The germline gives CDR1 MDHEN, CDR2 SYDVKM. A few counts support this clonotype. Its cognate antigen is unknown. It was from roughly 20-30 mg of unsorted bulk tissue that RNA and DNA were co-extracted. Study-wide findings and caveats: Tumor-adjacent and tumor-blood pairs shared a smaller degree of overlap than tumor region pairs.

This clonotype was obtained from a man in his forties with primary liver carcinoma and hepatitis B virus infection. V gene TRBV28 combines with J gene TRBJ2-7; 7 nucleotides match TRBD1. Sequenced sample: liver tumor tissue from sampling region 4. Subset of the sample: tumor region T4, right-lateral pole. The CDR3 is CASSSLRQGYPYEQYF. In DNA form, the CDR3 reads TGTGCCAGCAGCTCCCTCCGACAGGGTTACCCCTACGAGCAGTACTTC.